The rows below give T cell receptor beta chains drawn from one sample of a study of blood T cell repertoires in COVID-19. The method was immunoSEQ multiplex PCR; TCRdb's version includes in-frame clones alone and lacks a portion of them. The sample has around 270,000 clones, approximately 85% seen once. Sequenced input: PBMCs or T cells enriched from blood (not recorded which). These receptors all stem from a woman aged 30 to 39 who had recovered from COVID-19. The CDR3 runs from the conserved cysteine through the conserved F or W. The order of the fields is clone size, V gene, D gene, J gene, CDR3 DNA, CDR3 protein. The D gene is left open where the match is weak. The size field is filled for only some rows; it gives once, few, many or a size class.

.	TRBV19	.	TRBJ1-1	TGTGCCAGTAGATCCCCTAGGTTATACACTGAAGCTTTCTTT	CASRSPRLYTEAFF
.	TRBV7-3	.	TRBJ1-2	TGTGCCAGCAGCTTAGAGGACAGAGGCCATGGCTACACCTTC	CASSLEDRGHGYTF
.	TRBV28	.	TRBJ1-2	TGTGCCAGCAGTTCCCCCAAGCACTTGCATGGCTACACCTTC	CASSSPKHLHGYTF
once	TRBV19	TRBD1	TRBJ1-5	TGTGCCAGTAGTGACAGGGGGCGTCAGCCCCAGCATTTT	CASSDRGRQPQHF
few	TRBV19	TRBD1	TRBJ1-5	TGTGCCAGTAGTTCTCAGGGGGTCAATCAGCCCCAGCATTTT	CASSSQGVNQPQHF
.	TRBV7-9	.	TRBJ2-7	TGTGCCAGCAGCCCGGCCGGTTGGGGACAAGGTGCAGCAGGCTACGAGCAGTACTTC	CASSPAGWGQGAAGYEQYF
few	TRBV11-3	TRBD1	TRBJ1-1	TGTGCCAGCAGTTTTACGGGACAGGGCGGCACTGAAGCTTTCTTT	CASSFTGQGGTEAFF
many	TRBV6-5	.	TRBJ2-7	TGTGCCAGCAGTTACTCTACAGGGCAGGGGGAGCAGTACTTC	CASSYSTGQGEQYF
.	TRBV19	TRBD2	TRBJ2-1	TGTGCCAGTAGTATTCCTTTTCCTAGCGGGAGGGCCAAGGGAGCCTACAATGAGCAGTTCTTC	CASSIPFPSGRAKGAYNEQFF
.	TRBV27	TRBD1	TRBJ1-1	TGTGCCAGCAGTTTATGGGGGACAGGGACGAGGGGAACCACTGAAGCTTTCTTT	CASSLWGTGTRGTTEAFF
.	TRBV4-1	.	TRBJ1-3	TGCGCCAGCAGCCAAATTAGAGTTCTTGGGCGCTCTGGAAACACCATATATTTT	CASSQIRVLGRSGNTIYF
once	TRBV6-5	.	TRBJ1-5	TGTGCCAGCAGTTCCCTCGGGGGTCCTAATCAGCCCCAGCATTTT	CASSSLGGPNQPQHF
.	TRBV27	.	TRBJ2-7	TGTGCCAGCAGTTTAGCATCTAGCTACGAGCAGTACTTC	CASSLASSYEQYF
.	TRBV11-2	TRBD2	TRBJ2-1	TGTGCCAGCAGCTTAACCGCGGGAGGGATGTTTGTGAGTTACAATGAGCAGTTCTTC	CASSLTAGGMFVSYNEQFF
once	TRBV10-2	.	TRBJ2-7	TGCGCCAGCCAGGAGGGGACTCCACAGTACTTC	CASQEGTPQYF
.	TRBV7-9	TRBD1	TRBJ1-4	TGTGCCAGCAGCCCCCCCGGGACAGGGGGTGTAAAACTGTTTTTT	CASSPPGTGGVKLFF
.	TRBV28	.	TRBJ1-5	TGTGCCAGCAGTTTAAGCGGGTTTCAGCCCCAGCATTTT	CASSLSGFQPQHF
.	TRBV5-5	TRBD2	TRBJ2-5	TGTGCCAGCAGCTTCGGACTAGCGGGGGCCGTCCAGGAGACCCAGTACTTC	CASSFGLAGAVQETQYF
.	TRBV5-5	TRBD2	TRBJ2-5	TGTGCCAGCAGCTTGGGGATCGGCGGGGGGGCGGAGACCCAGTACTTC	CASSLGIGGGAETQYF